The 2 T cell receptor beta chains below were found in one sample sequenced in a study of CD8 T cells in Susac syndrome. When the RNA was reverse transcribed, random hexamers were used with an input of roughly 0.5 to 1 ug. TCRdb reprocessed the immunoSEQ multiplex PCR reads with MiXCR, giving one entry per CDR3 protein. There are 95,000 to 150,000 distinct CDR3 sequences in the sample; 85% to 95% occur only once, and roughly 0.29% lies in the top ten. Sequenced sample: CD8+ T cells from PBMCs. Source of these receptors: a human donor with multiple sclerosis.

The chain has TRBV7-9 and TRBJ2-7, with 9 bases lining up with TRBD1. Germline values: CDR1 SEHNR, CDR2 FQNEAQ (reference sequence). There are 15 residues in the CDR3. The V gene end was trimmed by 5 bases and the J gene end by 4 bases; junction bases not matched to a gene: 9. CDR3 nucleotides: TGTGCCAGCAGCCCCCGAACAGGGGGCGGGTACGAGCAGTACGTC. This codes for CASSPRTGGGYEQYV.

This rearrangement joins TRBV6-2 or TRBV6-3 to TRBJ2-4, with D perhaps matching TRBD1 or TRBD2 (6 bases each). Germline V CDR1 and CDR2: MNHEY, SVGEGT. V dropped 2 bases and J dropped 8 bases, with 22 bases sitting between them. CDR3 length: 17 amino acids. The CDR3 loop reads CASSYLGSVSGEDIQYF. The CDR3 bases are TGTGCCAGCAGTTACCTTGGGTCGGTTTCAGGGGAGGACATTCAGTACTTC.